These T cell receptor beta chains were read from a single sample in a study of Ad26.COV2.S vaccination and SARS-CoV-2 variants. Generated by immunoSEQ multiplex PCR, the TCRdb table keeps only in-frame clones and is missing some. The table has a few hundred thousand clones, 90% seen once. The specimen was peripheral blood, collected in a trial of Ad26.COV2.S vaccine versus placebo. All receptors come from a person between 18 and 65 years old who received the Ad26.COV2.S COVID-19 vaccine or a placebo. Each CDR3 is given with its conserved first and last residue. A D gene is named only where the DNA matches it firmly. For some rows the clone size is stated as once, few or many, or as a class when expanded; others skip it.

>NA|TRBV6-2/TRBV6-3|17|NA|TRBJ1-1
TGTGCCAGCAGTTACTACTCGCCGTGGGTGGGGGCAGATGAAGCTTTCTTT
CASSYYSPWVGADEAFF
>NA|TRBV12-3/TRBV12-4|13|once|TRBJ2-2
TGTGCCAGCAGTTTACGGGAATCCGGGGAGCTGTTTTTT
CASSLRESGELFF
>NA|TRBV2|13|NA|TRBJ2-7
TGTGCCAGCAGTGGGGAATCTACCTACGAGCAGTACTTC
CASSGESTYEQYF
>NA|TRBV2|13|few|TRBJ1-6
TGTGCCAGTCCAGGAGGGACTAATTCACCCCTCCACTTT
CASPGGTNSPLHF
>NA|TRBV2|16|once|TRBJ1-4
TGTGCCAGCAGTGAATTTATGACTTCCGTCGGTGAAAAACTGTTTTTT
CASSEFMTSVGEKLFF
>TRBD1|TRBV30|12|NA|TRBJ2-1
TGTGCCTGGAGGGACAGGGTCAATGAGCAGTTCTTC
CAWRDRVNEQFF
>NA|TRBV27|14|NA|TRBJ2-1
TGTGCCAGCACCTTCGGGGTTCGTCACAATGAGCAGTTCTTC
CASTFGVRHNEQFF
>NA|TRBV21-1|16|NA|TRBJ2-5
TGTGCCAGCAGCATACCCCTACAGAAAATAAGGGAGACCCAGTACTTC
CASSIPLQKIRETQYF
>NA|TRBV5-1|18|NA|TRBJ1-2
TGCGCCAGCAGCTTCCAGGGCCCTTCTAGAAGGGCGAACTATGGCTACACCTTC
CASSFQGPSRRANYGYTF
>NA|TRBV19|18|NA|TRBJ2-1
TGTGCCAGTAGTGAGCCCCGGTCTAGCCTTTCCTCCTACAATGAGCAGTTCTTC
CASSEPRSSLSSYNEQFF
>NA|TRBV6-1|13|once|TRBJ2-7
TGTGCCAGCGGTGTAGCGGAGGACTACGAGCAGTACTTC
CASGVAEDYEQYF
>NA|TRBV19|15|NA|TRBJ1-5
TGTGCCAGTAGTATAGATCGGGAGGGAAATCAGCCCCAGCATTTT
CASSIDREGNQPQHF
>TRBD1|TRBV7-2|16|few|TRBJ1-6
TGTGCCAGCAGCTCCCAGGGGGACGGACCCCAATCACCCCTCCACTTT
CASSSQGDGPQSPLHF
>NA|TRBV20-1|13|NA|TRBJ1-4
TGCAGTGCTAGTTACAACATTAATGAAAAACTGTTTTTT
CSASYNINEKLFF
>TRBD2|TRBV19|15|NA|TRBJ2-7
TGTGCCAGTAGTCGGACTAGCGGGAGGGCAGGTGAGCAGTACTTC
CASSRTSGRAGEQYF
>NA|TRBV5-1|12|once|TRBJ2-5
TGCGCCAGCAGCTTGGTTCCAGAGACCCAGTACTTC
CASSLVPETQYF
>TRBD1|TRBV4-3|16|NA|TRBJ2-3
TGCGCCAGCAGCCAAAGCTTGACAGGGGGCGCAGATACGCAGTATTTT
CASSQSLTGGADTQYF
>NA|TRBV6-6|15|NA|TRBJ1-2
TGTGCCAGCAGTTACTCCTCGGGAAACGAATATGGCTACACCTTC
CASSYSSGNEYGYTF
>TRBD2|TRBV5-1|15|NA|TRBJ2-1
TGCGCCAGCAGCGTGGGACTACAAGACTACAATGAGCAGTTCTTC
CASSVGLQDYNEQFF
>TRBD1|TRBV18|15|NA|TRBJ2-3
TGTGCCAGCTCACCGACAGGGTTAAGGACAGATACGCAGTATTTT
CASSPTGLRTDTQYF
>TRBD2|TRBV5-5|15|NA|TRBJ2-7
TGTGCCAGCAGCTTGGTTGCTAGCGGTACCTACGAGCAGTACTTC
CASSLVASGTYEQYF
>TRBD2|TRBV7-2|17|NA|TRBJ2-2
TGTGCCAGCAGCCTACTAGCGGGAGGGCCTGGCACCGGGGAGCTGTTTTTT
CASSLLAGGPGTGELFF
>TRBD2|TRBV13|16|NA|TRBJ2-3
TGTGCCAGCAGCTTAGGCGGCGGGAGTAATACAGATACGCAGTATTTT
CASSLGGGSNTDTQYF
>NA|TRBV9|9|NA|TRBJ2-7
TGTGCCCGCCCTCTGGAGCAGTACTTC
CARPLEQYF
>TRBD1|TRBV6-1|19|NA|TRBJ1-1
TGTGCCAGCAGCGAAAACGTACCGGGACAGACGAAGGAGCGGACTGAAGCTTTCTTT
CASSENVPGQTKERTEAFF
>NA|TRBV7-9|13|NA|TRBJ2-7
TGTGCCAGCGAGGGACCCCCGAGGTACGAGCAGTACTTC
CASEGPPRYEQYF
>TRBD1|TRBV6-5|14|NA|TRBJ1-1
TGTGCCAGCAGCCTCGACAGGGGTAACACTGAAGCTTTCTTT
CASSLDRGNTEAFF
>TRBD2|TRBV19|18|once|TRBJ2-7
TGTGCCAGTAGTATAAGGGGTCCCACTAGCGGGAGAACCTACGAGCAGTACTTC
CASSIRGPTSGRTYEQYF
>TRBD1|TRBV6-2/TRBV6-3|15|NA|TRBJ2-7
TGTGCCAGCAGTTACACCGGACAGGGCACCTACGAGCAGTACTTC
CASSYTGQGTYEQYF
>TRBD1|TRBV18|17|NA|TRBJ1-6
TGTGCCAGCTCACCGACAGGGCCCGCTCAAGAGGGTTCACCCCTCCACTTT
CASSPTGPAQEGSPLHF
>NA|TRBV28|14|NA|TRBJ1-1
TGTGCCAGCAGCCTGGACGGAAGAACAACTGAAGCTTTCTTT
CASSLDGRTTEAFF
>NA|TRBV12-5|17|NA|TRBJ1-5
TGTGCTAGTGGTTTGGTCCCTGACAGGTTCGTCAATCAGCCCCAGCATTTT
CASGLVPDRFVNQPQHF
>NA|TRBV5-1|13|NA|TRBJ1-2
TGCGCCAGCAGCTTAGCGTCTTACTATGGCTACACCTTC
CASSLASYYGYTF
>TRBD2|TRBV5-1|15|NA|TRBJ2-1
TGCGCCAGCAGCGCCGGGACTAGCGGAAACAATGAGCAGTTCTTC
CASSAGTSGNNEQFF
>NA|TRBV19|14|NA|TRBJ2-3
TGTGCCAGTAGTATACAGGGCCGCACAGATACGCAGTATTTT
CASSIQGRTDTQYF